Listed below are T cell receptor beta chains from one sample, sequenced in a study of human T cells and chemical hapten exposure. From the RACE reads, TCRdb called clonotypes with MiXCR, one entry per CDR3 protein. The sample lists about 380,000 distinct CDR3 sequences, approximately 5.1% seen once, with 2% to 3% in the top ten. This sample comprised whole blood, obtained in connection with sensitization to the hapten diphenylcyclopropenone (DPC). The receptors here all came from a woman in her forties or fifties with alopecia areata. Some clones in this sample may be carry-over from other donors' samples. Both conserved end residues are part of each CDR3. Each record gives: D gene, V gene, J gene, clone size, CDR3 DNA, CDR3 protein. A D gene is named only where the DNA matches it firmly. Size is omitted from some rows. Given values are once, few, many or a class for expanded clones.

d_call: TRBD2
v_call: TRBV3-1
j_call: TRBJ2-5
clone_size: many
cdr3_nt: TGTGCCAGCAGCCAATCCGGGGGGGCCGGAGAGACCCAGTACTTC
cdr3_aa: CASSQSGGAGETQYF

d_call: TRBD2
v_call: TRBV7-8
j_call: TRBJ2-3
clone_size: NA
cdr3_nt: TGTGCCAGCAGCTTAGGCGGACTAGTAAGGGGCACAGATACGCAGTATTTT
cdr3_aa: CASSLGGLVRGTDTQYF

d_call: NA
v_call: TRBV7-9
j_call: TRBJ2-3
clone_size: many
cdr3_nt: TGTGCCAGCAGCTTAACCGGGGTCGGCACAGATACGCAGTATTTT
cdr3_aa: CASSLTGVGTDTQYF

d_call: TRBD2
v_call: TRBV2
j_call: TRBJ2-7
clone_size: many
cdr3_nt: TGTGCCAGCAATCGCGGGGGGTCCTACGAGCAGTACTTC
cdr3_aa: CASNRGGSYEQYF

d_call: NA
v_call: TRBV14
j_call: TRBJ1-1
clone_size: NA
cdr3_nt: TGTGCCAGCAGCCAGTACGGGCGGGGAGCTTTCTTT
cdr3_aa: CASSQYGRGAFF

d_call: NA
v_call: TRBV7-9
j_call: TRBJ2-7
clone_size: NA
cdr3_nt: TGTGCCAGCAGCCCGGACAGTAACTCCTACGAGCAGTACTTC
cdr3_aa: CASSPDSNSYEQYF

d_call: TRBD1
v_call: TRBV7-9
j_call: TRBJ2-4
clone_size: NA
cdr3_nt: TGTGCCAGCAGCTTTTCGGACAGGGGATTTCAGTACTTC
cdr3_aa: CASSFSDRGFQYF

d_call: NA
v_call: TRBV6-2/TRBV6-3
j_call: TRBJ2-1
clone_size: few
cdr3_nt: TGTGCCAGCGGCCTAGGAGGTGAGCAGTTCTTC
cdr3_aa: CASGLGGEQFF

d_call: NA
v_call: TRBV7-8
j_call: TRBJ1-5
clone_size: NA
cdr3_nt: TGTGCCAGCAGCTTAGTGACCCCGGCGGCAGGGCAGCCCCAGCATTTT
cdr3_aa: CASSLVTPAAGQPQHF

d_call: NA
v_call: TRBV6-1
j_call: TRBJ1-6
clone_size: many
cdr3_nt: TGTGCCAGCAGTGAACGCAGGCCCCGAAATTCACCCCTCCACTTT
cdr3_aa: CASSERRPRNSPLHF

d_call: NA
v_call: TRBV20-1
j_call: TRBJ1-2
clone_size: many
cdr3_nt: TGCAGTGCTAGCGTTCAGCTCTATGGCTACACCTTC
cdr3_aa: CSASVQLYGYTF

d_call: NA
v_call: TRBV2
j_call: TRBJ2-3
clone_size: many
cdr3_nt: TGTGCCAGCAGTGAAAAATCTCCTAGCACAGATACGCAGTATTTT
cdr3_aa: CASSEKSPSTDTQYF

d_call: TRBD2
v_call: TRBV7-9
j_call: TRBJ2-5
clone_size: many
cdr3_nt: TGTGCCAGCAGCTCTCCGACTAGCGGGCGGGAGACCCAGTACTTC
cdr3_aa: CASSSPTSGRETQYF

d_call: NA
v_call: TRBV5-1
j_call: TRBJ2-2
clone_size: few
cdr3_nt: TGCGCCAGCAGCTTAACGGCTATCACCGGGGAGCTGTTTTTT
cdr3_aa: CASSLTAITGELFF